This TCR beta chain was observed in a study of a mutant IDH1 vaccine in newly diagnosed glioma. The germline V gene has CDR1 LGHNA and CDR2 YSLEER. This CDR3 has 17 amino acids. V shed 5 bases and J 2 bases; nucleotides not matched to a gene: 10. Concerning this clone itself: Its antigen is not identified.

Some clones are missing from TCRdb's copy, which holds only in-frame ones; the method was immunoSEQ multiplex PCR. The table has around 130,000 clones, over 75% seen once. This sample's time point: week 11, during vaccination. A single vaccine dose contained 300 ug of mutant IDH1 20-mer peptide, and topical imiquimod was used with it. Here the sequenced sample was PBMCs, taken from a glioma patient whose treatment included an IDH1 peptide vaccine. The sequence was collected from a man aged 35-49 years with glioma. The rearrangement joins TRBV4-3 to TRBJ2-5, with 11 bases that match TRBD2. The chain's CDR3 is CASSSLVAGGGQETQYF. The CDR3 bases are TGCGCCAGCAGCTCCCTGGTAGCGGGGGGGGGACAAGAGACCCAGTACTTC.